The 6 T cell receptor beta chains below come from one sample, sequenced in a study of beta chain features in type 1 diabetes. Points from the study as a whole: Within each of all four CD4+ subsets, Type 1 diabetes patients had TCRB CDR3s that were moderately but significantly shorter.

All of the isolated RNA was reverse transcribed, so expressed TCRB transcripts were sequenced. Method: immunoSEQ multiplex PCR; TCRdb's copy keeps in-frame clones and lacks some. The top ten hold around 0.03% of the sample, which has roughly 260,000 clones, 20% seen once. No cognate antigen is known for these TCRs. The sequenced sample was naive CD4+ T cells from blood. The receptor source for this set is a woman aged 40-49 years with type 1 diabetes.

This clone was observed a few times. This chain uses TRBV4-2 with TRBJ2-2; perhaps TRBD2 as D (5 bases). V was cut by 1 base and J by 9 bases, with 9 bases left in between. There are 13 residues in the CDR3. Germline V lookup: CDR1 LGHNA, CDR2 YNFKEQ. For the CDR3, the DNA is TGTGCCAGCAGCCAAGTTGAGGGTTGGGAGCTGTTTTTT. Translated, it gives CASSQVEGWELFF.

The CDR3 here is CASSFLENSYEQYF. CDR3 coding DNA: TGTGCCAGCAGTTTTCTGGAGAACTCCTACGAGCAGTACTTC. This chain uses TRBV28 with TRBJ2-7, with D uncertain. V lost 3 bases and J 0 bases, leaving 9 bases between the germline ends. Per germline, CDR1 MDHEN and CDR2 SYDVKM. CDR3 length: 14 residues. The entire variable domain, with the rest obtained from reference TRBV28 and TRBJ2-7, is as follows: DVKVTQSSRYLVKRTGEKVFLECVQDMDHENMFWYRQDPGLGLRLIYFSYDVKMKEKGDIPEGYSVSREKKERFSLILESASTNQTSMYLCASSFLENSYEQYFGPGTRLTVT.

This chain links TRBV7-6 with TRBJ2-5; D is perhaps TRBD1 (5 bases). Trimming removed 6 bases at V and 3 bases at J, with 11 bases between. The germline gives CDR1 SGHVS, CDR2 FNYEAQ. The CDR3 has 13 residues. The CDR3 sequence: CASSLGVEETQYF. In DNA form, the CDR3 reads TGTGCCAGCAGTCTAGGGGTGGAAGAGACCCAGTACTTC.

This clone has more than one count but fewer than ten. The V and J genes are TRBV29-1 and TRBJ2-7, with D maybe TRBD2 (6 bases). CDR1 and CDR2 (germline): SQVTM, ANQGSEA. This CDR3 is built from 12 residues. The V end was cut by 4 bases, the J end by 11 bases, with 18 bases between. The CDR3 is CSVVVRETYEYF. The CDR3 DNA reads TGCAGCGTTGTTGTGCGGGAAACCTATGAGTACTTC.

This rearrangement joins TRBV4-3 to TRBJ2-1; 7 bases are shared with TRBD1. There are 16 residues in the CDR3. Germline V gene sequence: CDR1 LGHNA, CDR2 YSLEER. V shed 2 bases and J 1 base; nucleotides not matched to a gene: 5. The DNA for the CDR3 is TGCGCCAGCAGCCAATTCCGGGACAGTTCCTACAATGAGCAGTTCTTC. Its protein is CASSQFRDSSYNEQFF.

This rearrangement joins TRBV2 to TRBJ2-7, with 12 bases aligning to TRBD2. Per germline, CDR1 SNHLY and CDR2 FYNNEI. The CDR3 totals 13 residues. V dropped 4 bases and J dropped 7; count of bases not matched to a gene: 2. The CDR3 bases are TGTGCCAGCAGTGGGACTAGCGGGATAGAGCAGTACTTC. Translation gives CASSGTSGIEQYF.